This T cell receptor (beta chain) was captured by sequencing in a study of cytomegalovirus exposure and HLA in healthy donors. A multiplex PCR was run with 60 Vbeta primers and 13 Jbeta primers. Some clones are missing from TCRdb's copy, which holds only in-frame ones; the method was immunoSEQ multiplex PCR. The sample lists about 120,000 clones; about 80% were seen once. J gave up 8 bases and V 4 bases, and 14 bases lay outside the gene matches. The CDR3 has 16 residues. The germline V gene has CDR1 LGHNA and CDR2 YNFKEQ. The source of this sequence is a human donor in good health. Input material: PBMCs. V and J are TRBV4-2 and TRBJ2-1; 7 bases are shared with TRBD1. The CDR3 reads CASSPASGTVIDEQFF. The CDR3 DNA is TGTGCCAGCAGCCCAGCCTCCGGGACAGTCATCGATGAGCAGTTCTTC.